This T cell receptor (beta chain) was identified during a study of CXCR3-negative and CXCR3-positive naive CD8 T cells. Background on the study: The libraries together contributed 110 million to 150 million TRB reads, each supplying about 1.5 +/- 0.3 million. Regarding the study as a whole: Higher TRB CDR3 hydrophobicity marked CXCR3-positive naive cells relative to CXCR3-negative naive cells. Relative to memory CD8+ cells, whose diversity was much lower, both naive subsets had comparably high diversity. The study found that naive CXCR3-negative and CXCR3-positive cells shared TRBV-TRBJ usage, while memory cells differed.

cDNA libraries for TRB were generated by 5' RACE incorporating UMI labels. TCRdb re-analyzed the 5' RACE reads; it lists each CDR3 protein once, without DNA. Its table records 100,000 to 150,000 distinct CDR3 sequences. Per the germline V gene, CDR1 is SGHDN and CDR2 is FVKESK. The CDR3 length is 12 residues. In the case of this clonotype: The antigen remains unidentified.

Sample: naive CXCR3- CD8+ T cells from blood. The subset here: CD45RO-CCR7+CD27+CD95- naive CD8+ T cells lacking CXCR3 (TNR3-). The receptor was derived from a human donor in good health. Some clones in this sample may be carry-over from other donors' samples. The chain has TRBV14 and TRBJ2-7. The CDR3 spells CASSHVSYEQYF.